In its sample, the clone carrying this T cell receptor beta chain was seen many times. The antigen is unknown. There are 14 residues in the CDR3. CDR1 and CDR2 from the germline V gene are MNHEY and SVGEGT. V lost 6 bases to trimming and J lost 5 bases; unmatched junction nucleotides: 5. The sample belongs to a study of T cell repertoires in cytomegalovirus infection. Study-wide background: Public TCR beta signature analysis indicated the presence of both CMV infection and matching HLA type.

Broader study findings: HLA-C-restricted CMV clonotypes gave the most frequent clonotype in two of eight donors. Of the TCR beta families, the public ones yielded a cumulative frequency that identified carriers of CMV plus the relevant HLA.

A single record per CDR3 protein comes from TCRdb applying MiXCR to the reads. The table has under 350,000 distinct CDR3 sequences, 8% to 10% seen once. The source of this sequence is a human donor in good health (CMV status not recorded). Some clones in this sample may be carry-over from other donors' samples. J is TRBJ2-1 and V is TRBV6-2 or TRBV6-3, with 9 bases identical to TRBD1. Sequencing input: PBMCs. CDR3 amino acids: CASSPGQGDNEQFF. Written as DNA, the CDR3 is TGTGCCAGCAGCCCGGGACAGGGCGACAATGAGCAGTTCTTC.